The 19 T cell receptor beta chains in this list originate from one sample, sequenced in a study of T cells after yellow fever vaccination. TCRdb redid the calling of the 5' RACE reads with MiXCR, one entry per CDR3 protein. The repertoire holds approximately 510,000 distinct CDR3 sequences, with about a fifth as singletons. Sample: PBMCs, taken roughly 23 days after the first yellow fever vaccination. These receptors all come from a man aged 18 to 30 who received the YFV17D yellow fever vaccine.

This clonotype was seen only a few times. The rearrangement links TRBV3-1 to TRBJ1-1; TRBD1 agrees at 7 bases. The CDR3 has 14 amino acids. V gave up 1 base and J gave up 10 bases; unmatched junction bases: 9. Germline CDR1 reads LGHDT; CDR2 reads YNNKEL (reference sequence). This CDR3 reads CASSQVPGGGIAFF. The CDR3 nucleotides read TGTGCCAGCAGCCAAGTCCCAGGGGGAGGGATAGCTTTCTTT.

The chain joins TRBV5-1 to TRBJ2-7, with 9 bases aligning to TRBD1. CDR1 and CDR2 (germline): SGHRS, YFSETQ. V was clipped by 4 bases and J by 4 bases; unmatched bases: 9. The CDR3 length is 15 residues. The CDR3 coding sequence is TGCGCCAGCAGCCCAAACAGGGGGCTTAATTACGAGCAGTACTTC. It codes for CASSPNRGLNYEQYF.

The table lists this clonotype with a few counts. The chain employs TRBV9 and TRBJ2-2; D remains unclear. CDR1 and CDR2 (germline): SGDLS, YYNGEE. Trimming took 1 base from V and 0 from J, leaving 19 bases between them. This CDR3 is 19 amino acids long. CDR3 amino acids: CASSVRSWQSDANTGELFF. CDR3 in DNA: TGTGCCAGCAGCGTAAGGTCTTGGCAGTCTGACGCGAACACCGGGGAGCTGTTTTTT.

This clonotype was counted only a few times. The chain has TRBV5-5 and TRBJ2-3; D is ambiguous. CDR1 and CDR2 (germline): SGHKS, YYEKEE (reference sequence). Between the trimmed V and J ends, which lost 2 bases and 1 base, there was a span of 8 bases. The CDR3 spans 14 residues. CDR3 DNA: TGTGCCAGCAGCTTAATCGCCGGCACAGATACGCAGTATTTT. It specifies CASSLIAGTDTQYF.

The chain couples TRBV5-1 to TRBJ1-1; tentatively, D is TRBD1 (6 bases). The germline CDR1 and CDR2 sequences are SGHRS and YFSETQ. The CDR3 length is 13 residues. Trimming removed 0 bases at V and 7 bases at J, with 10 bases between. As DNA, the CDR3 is TGCGCCAGCAGCTTGGCACAGGGAGGTGAAGCTTTCTTT. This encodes CASSLAQGGEAFF. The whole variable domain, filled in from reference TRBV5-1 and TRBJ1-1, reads KAGVTQTPRYLIKTRGQQVTLSCSPISGHRSVSWYQQTPGQGLQFLFEYFSETQRNKGNFPGRFSGRQFSNSRSEMNVSTLELGDSALYLCASSLAQGGEAFFGQGTRLTVV.

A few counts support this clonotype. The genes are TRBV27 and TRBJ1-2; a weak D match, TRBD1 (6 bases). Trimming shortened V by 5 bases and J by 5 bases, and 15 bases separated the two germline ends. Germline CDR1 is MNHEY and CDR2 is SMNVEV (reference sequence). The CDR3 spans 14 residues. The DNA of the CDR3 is TGTGCCAGCAGTCGCAGGGACATCTCGTATGGCTACACCTTC. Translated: CASSRRDISYGYTF.

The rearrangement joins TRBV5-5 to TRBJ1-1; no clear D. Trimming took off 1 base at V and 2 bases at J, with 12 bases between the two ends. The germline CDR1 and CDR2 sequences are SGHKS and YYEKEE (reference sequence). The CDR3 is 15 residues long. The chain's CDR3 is CASSLKHWTNTEAFF. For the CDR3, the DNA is TGTGCCAGCAGCTTGAAACACTGGACCAACACTGAAGCTTTCTTT.

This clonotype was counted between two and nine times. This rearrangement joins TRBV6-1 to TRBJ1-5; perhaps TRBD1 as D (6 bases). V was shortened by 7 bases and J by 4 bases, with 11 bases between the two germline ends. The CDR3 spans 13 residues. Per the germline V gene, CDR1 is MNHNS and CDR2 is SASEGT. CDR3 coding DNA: TGTGCCAGCACGCGGGACAAAAATCAGCCCCAGCATTTT. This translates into CASTRDKNQPQHF.

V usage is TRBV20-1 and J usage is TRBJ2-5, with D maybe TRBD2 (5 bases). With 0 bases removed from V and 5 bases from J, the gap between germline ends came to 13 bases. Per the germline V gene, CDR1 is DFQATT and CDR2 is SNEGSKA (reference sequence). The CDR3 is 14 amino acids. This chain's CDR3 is CSARDLTGSETQYF. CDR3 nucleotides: TGCAGTGCTAGAGATCTTACGGGGTCGGAGACCCAGTACTTC.

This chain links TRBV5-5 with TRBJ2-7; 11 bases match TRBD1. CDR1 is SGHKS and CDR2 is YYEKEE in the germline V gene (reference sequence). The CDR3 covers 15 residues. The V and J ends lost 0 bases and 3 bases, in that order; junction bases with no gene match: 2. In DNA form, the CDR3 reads TGTGCCAGCAGCTTGGGGACAGGGGGCAACTACGAGCAGTACTTC. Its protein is CASSLGTGGNYEQYF.

DNA of the CDR3: TGCGCCAGCAGCTTGGATGCCGCGGGGAGCGCTGAAGCTTTCTTT. Its protein is CASSLDAAGSAEAFF. The gene calls are TRBV5-1 and TRBJ1-1; the D is unclear. Germline lookup yields CDR1 SGHRS and CDR2 YFSETQ. The CDR3 is 15 amino acids. With 0 bases removed from V and 6 bases from J, the gap between germline ends came to 15 bases. The full variable domain, with the rest looked up from reference TRBV5-1 and TRBJ1-1, is KAGVTQTPRYLIKTRGQQVTLSCSPISGHRSVSWYQQTPGQGLQFLFEYFSETQRNKGNFPGRFSGRQFSNSRSEMNVSTLELGDSALYLCASSLDAAGSAEAFFGQGTRLTVV.

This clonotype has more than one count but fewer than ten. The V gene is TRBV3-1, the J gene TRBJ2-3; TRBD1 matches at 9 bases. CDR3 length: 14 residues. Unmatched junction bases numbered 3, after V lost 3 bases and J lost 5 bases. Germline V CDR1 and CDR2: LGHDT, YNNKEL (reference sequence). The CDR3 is CASSHGTGIDTQYF. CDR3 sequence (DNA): TGTGCCAGCAGCCATGGGACAGGGATAGATACGCAGTATTTT.

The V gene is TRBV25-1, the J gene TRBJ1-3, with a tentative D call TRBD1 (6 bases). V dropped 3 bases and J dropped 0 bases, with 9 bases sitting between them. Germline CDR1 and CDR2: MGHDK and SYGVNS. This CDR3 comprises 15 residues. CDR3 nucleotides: TGTGCCAGCAGTGACCCAGGGGACTCTGGAAACACCATATATTTT. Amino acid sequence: CASSDPGDSGNTIYF.

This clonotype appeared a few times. The CDR3 protein is CARSWTRSPNEQFF. Here the CDR3 DNA reads TGTGCCAGAAGCTGGACTAGGTCGCCCAATGAGCAGTTCTTC. This rearrangement joins TRBV5-3 to TRBJ2-1, with 7 bases aligning to TRBD2. TRBV5-3 is designated an ORF whose function remains uncertain. The CDR3 length is 14 residues. V shed 3 bases and J 6 bases; nucleotides not matched to a gene: 6.

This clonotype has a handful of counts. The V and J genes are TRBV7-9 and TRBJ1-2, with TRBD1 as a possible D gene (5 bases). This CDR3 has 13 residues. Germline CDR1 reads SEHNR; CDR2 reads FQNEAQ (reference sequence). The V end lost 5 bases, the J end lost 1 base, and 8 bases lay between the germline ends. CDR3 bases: TGTGCCAGCAGCCGGGACCTTAACTATGGCTACACCTTC. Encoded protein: CASSRDLNYGYTF.

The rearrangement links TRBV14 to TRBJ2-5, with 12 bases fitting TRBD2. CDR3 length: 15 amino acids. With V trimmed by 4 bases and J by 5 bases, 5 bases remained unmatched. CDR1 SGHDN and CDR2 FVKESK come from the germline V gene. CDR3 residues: CASSPGLAGSETQYF. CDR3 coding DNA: TGTGCCAGCAGCCCTGGACTAGCGGGGTCGGAGACCCAGTACTTC.

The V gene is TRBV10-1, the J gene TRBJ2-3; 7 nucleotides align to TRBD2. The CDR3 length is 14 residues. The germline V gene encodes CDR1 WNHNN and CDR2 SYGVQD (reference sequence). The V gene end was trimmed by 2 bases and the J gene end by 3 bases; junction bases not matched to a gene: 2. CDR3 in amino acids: CASSEGTTTDTQYF. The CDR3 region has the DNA TGCGCCAGCAGTGAGGGGACTACGACAGATACGCAGTATTTT.

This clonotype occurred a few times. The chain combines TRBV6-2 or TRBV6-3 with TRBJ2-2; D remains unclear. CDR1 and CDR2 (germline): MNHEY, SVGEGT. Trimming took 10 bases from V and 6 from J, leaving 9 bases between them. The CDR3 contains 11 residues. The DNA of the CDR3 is TGTGCCACCGGCAAGGCCGGGGAGCTGTTTTTT. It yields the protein CATGKAGELFF.

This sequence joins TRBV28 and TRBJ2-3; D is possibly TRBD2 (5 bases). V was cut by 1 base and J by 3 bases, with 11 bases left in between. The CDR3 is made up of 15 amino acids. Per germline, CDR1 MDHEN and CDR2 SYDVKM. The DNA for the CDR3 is TGTGCCAGCAGTTTATACGGGGTTCGGACAGATACGCAGTATTTT. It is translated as CASSLYGVRTDTQYF. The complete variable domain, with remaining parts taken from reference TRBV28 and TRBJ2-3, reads DVKVTQSSRYLVKRTGEKVFLECVQDMDHENMFWYRQDPGLGLRLIYFSYDVKMKEKGDIPEGYSVSREKKERFSLILESASTNQTSMYLCASSLYGVRTDTQYFGPGTRLTVL.